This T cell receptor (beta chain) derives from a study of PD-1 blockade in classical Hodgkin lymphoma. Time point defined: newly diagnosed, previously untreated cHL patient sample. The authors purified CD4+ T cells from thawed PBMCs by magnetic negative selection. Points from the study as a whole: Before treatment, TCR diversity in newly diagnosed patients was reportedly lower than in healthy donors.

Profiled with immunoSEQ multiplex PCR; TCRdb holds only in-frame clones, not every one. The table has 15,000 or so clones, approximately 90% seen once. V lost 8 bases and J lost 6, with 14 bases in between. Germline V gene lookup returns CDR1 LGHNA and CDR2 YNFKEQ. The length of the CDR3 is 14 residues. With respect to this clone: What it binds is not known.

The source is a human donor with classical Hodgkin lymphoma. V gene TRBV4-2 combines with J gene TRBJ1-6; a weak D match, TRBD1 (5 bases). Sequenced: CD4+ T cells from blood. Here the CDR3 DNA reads TGTGCCAGCCACAGCGGGGGTGGTAATTCACCCCTCCACTTT. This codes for CASHSGGGNSPLHF.